This T cell receptor beta chain is drawn from a study of blood T cell repertoires in COVID-19. Study background: The analysed material was cDNA or gDNA that came from T cells, B-cell-depleted T cells, or PBMCs.

Libraries were prepared by immunoSEQ multiplex PCR; TCRdb keeps only in-frame clonotypes and omits some of them. The sample comprises more than 85,000 clones, around nine tenths of which are singletons, and around 5.4% rests with the top ten. Germline CDR1 is MNHEY and CDR2 is SVGEGT. J was trimmed by 8 bases and V by 3 bases; bases with no gene match: 7. This CDR3 spans 14 amino acids. The material sequenced was peripheral blood. The clonotype comes from a man in his 70s with acute or convalescent COVID-19. The chain carries TRBV6-2 or TRBV6-3 and TRBJ2-1, with 7 bases aligning to TRBD2. Written as DNA, the CDR3 is TGTGCCAGCAGTTATCGGGGGGTCGGGTATGAGCAGTTCTTC. It yields the protein CASSYRGVGYEQFF.